This entry is about one T cell receptor (beta chain). Its antigen is still unknown. Genomic DNA of unsorted samples came from around 90 million PBMCs. The length of the CDR3 is 17 residues. J gave up 0 bases and V 3 bases, and 5 bases lay outside the gene matches. CDR1 and CDR2 from the germline V gene are KGHSH and LQKENI. The data belong to a study of shared clonotypes between healthy human individuals. Study-wide findings and caveats: Sample collection involved blood only; tissue repertoires are likely different.

Several immunoSEQ 96-well plates shared each subset's DNA, each plate a replicate. DNA input for the unsorted PBMC replicate PCRs was roughly 330 ng, approximately 30,000 T cell genomes. Libraries were prepared by immunoSEQ multiplex PCR; TCRdb keeps only in-frame clonotypes and omits some of them. The sample consists of around 500,000 clones, 70% to 80% of them appearing once. The sequence was obtained from a woman aged 40 to 55 in good health. Some clones in this sample may be carry-over from other donors' samples. This sequence joins TRBV18 and TRBJ2-7; 13 bases line up with TRBD2. The sample was PBMCs. The CDR3 bases are TGTGCCAGCTCACCGGGACTAGCGGGACCCAACTCCTACGAGCAGTACTTC. This gives the protein CASSPGLAGPNSYEQYF. The whole variable domain, filled in from reference TRBV18 and TRBJ2-7, reads NAGVMQNPRHLVRRRGQEARLRCSPMKGHSHVYWYRQLPEEGLKFMVYLQKENIIDESGMPKERFSAEFPKEGPSILRIQQVVRGDSAAYFCASSPGLAGPNSYEQYFGPGTRLTVT.